One and the same sample provided the 26 T cell receptor beta chains below, sequenced in a study of blood T cells in healthy people across ages. The authors ran a second PCR of roughly 7 to 11 cycles using a sample-barcoded 5' primer and a J-beta primer mix. MiXCR, applied by TCRdb to the 5' RACE reads, yields one record per CDR3 protein. The table includes approximately 1.5 million distinct CDR3 sequences, about 31% detected once. The sample consisted of blood. The receptors derive from a woman aged 30 to 39 in good health.

Only one count was recorded for this clonotype. CDR3 sequence reads: CASSQDLGAGLDEQFF. CDR3 in DNA: TGCGCCAGCAGCCAAGATCTAGGGGCAGGGCTCGATGAGCAGTTCTTC. V is TRBV4-1 and J is TRBJ2-1; tentatively, D is TRBD1 (5 bases). V was trimmed by 0 bases and J by 8 bases, leaving 17 bases between them. The CDR3 extends over 16 amino acids. Germline lookup yields CDR1 MGHRA and CDR2 YSYEKL.

This clonotype was seen more than once but under ten times. The rearrangement links TRBV5-1 to TRBJ2-7; no definite D call. The germline V and J ends were trimmed by 4 bases and 0 bases, with 8 bases remaining between them. The CDR3 consists of 13 residues. CDR1 is SGHRS and CDR2 is YFSETQ in the germline V gene. For the CDR3, the DNA is TGCGCCAGCAGCCCACCCCGCTCCTACGAGCAGTACTTC. It is translated as CASSPPRSYEQYF.

This clonotype was detected many times. The chain recombines TRBV20-1 with TRBJ2-7; D possibly corresponds to TRBD1 (5 bases). The V and J ends lost 6 bases and 3 bases respectively, with 12 bases between them. Looked up from germline, CDR1 is DFQATT and CDR2 is SNEGSKA (reference sequence). The CDR3 length is 12 residues. The CDR3 DNA reads TGCAGTGCGCCAGACAGAGGCTACGAGCAGTACTTC. Protein product: CSAPDRGYEQYF.

The chain couples TRBV4-1 to TRBJ1-2, with D perhaps matching TRBD1 (6 bases). The CDR3 extends over 15 amino acids. CDR1 MGHRA and CDR2 YSYEKL come from the germline V gene. Trimming took off 0 bases at V and 8 bases at J, with 16 bases between the two ends. This CDR3 is CASSQETGLSSGYTF. DNA of the CDR3: TGCGCCAGCAGCCAAGAAACAGGGTTATCTAGCGGCTACACCTTC.

The V call is TRBV2, the J call TRBJ2-5; D ambiguous. Deletions cut 6 bases from V and 7 bases from J, with 12 bases between. Germline V gives CDR1 SNHLY, CDR2 FYNNEI. This CDR3 comprises 12 residues. CDR3 bases: TGTGCCAGCAGAACAGCGAAAGGGACCCAGTACTTC. It codes for CASRTAKGTQYF.

Details on this clonotype: Since a much larger clone is just one base distant, this may be a read error. The chain links TRBV11-2 to TRBJ1-2; no firm D call. The CDR3 runs 13 residues. The germline CDR1 and CDR2 sequences are SGHAT and FQNNGV. CDR3 sequence (DNA): TGTGCCTGCAGCTCATCGGGTAACTATGGCTACACCTTC. This encodes CACSSSGNYGYTF.

With regard to this clonotype: A clone one base away is much larger, so this may be a read error. V usage is TRBV10-3 and J usage is TRBJ2-5; 12 bases are shared with TRBD2. The J call may be incorrect, as the DNA end agrees better with TRBJ2-7. Per the germline V gene, CDR1 is ENHRY and CDR2 is SYGVKD. The CDR3 sequence is 13 residues long. CDR3 coding DNA: TGTGCCACCAGACTAGCGGGAGACAACGAGCAGTACTTC. Its translation: CATRLAGDNEQYF.

The V call is TRBV12-3 or TRBV12-4, the J call TRBJ1-2; D gene unclear. V was cut by 7 bases and J by 2 bases, with 14 bases left in between. This CDR3 is 14 amino acids long. The CDR3 region is CASTPGEVNYGYTF. The CDR3 bases are TGTGCCAGCACCCCGGGAGAGGTCAACTATGGCTACACCTTC.

This chain uses TRBV6-6 with TRBJ2-3, with D uncertain. Germline V gene lookup returns CDR1 MNHNY and CDR2 SVGAGI (reference sequence). The CDR3 consists of 11 residues. V gave up 8 bases and J gave up 1 base, with 4 bases separating them. The CDR3: CASLGTDTQYF. CDR3 nucleotides: TGTGCCAGCCTGGGCACAGATACGCAGTATTTT.

This chain links TRBV6-5 with TRBJ1-2; 8 bases agree with TRBD1. The CDR3 covers 16 residues. Trimming cost V 4 bases and J 5 bases; bases outside gene matches: 12. CDR1 and CDR2 from the germline V gene are MNHEY and SVGAGI. This CDR3 is CASSSVATGVVYGYTF. Written as DNA, the CDR3 is TGTGCCAGCAGTTCGGTTGCGACAGGGGTTGTTTATGGCTACACCTTC.

A single count supports this clonotype. This chain links TRBV5-6 with TRBJ2-3, with D unresolved. The V gene's germline CDR1 is SGHDT and CDR2 YYEEEE. The V end lost 4 bases, the J end lost 4 bases, and 7 bases lay between the germline ends. This CDR3 comprises 12 residues. CDR3 sequence reads: CASSPESDTQYF. CDR3 sequence (DNA): TGTGCCAGCAGCCCTGAGTCAGATACGCAGTATTTT.

A few counts support this clonotype. The DNA of the CDR3 is TGCGCCAGCAGCCCCAAAAGGACAGTATATACCTACGAGCAGTACTTC. This codes for CASSPKRTVYTYEQYF. V and J are TRBV5-1 and TRBJ2-7; D is possibly TRBD1 (6 bases). This CDR3 spans 16 amino acids. The germline gives CDR1 SGHRS, CDR2 YFSETQ. V lost 4 bases and J lost 2, with 19 bases in between.

Only a few counts were recorded for this clonotype. The chain carries TRBV21-1 and TRBJ2-7. TRBV21-1 is a listed pseudogene. The CDR3 consists of 14 residues. The CDR3 here is CASGIPYSSYEQYF. The CDR3 DNA sequence: TGTGCCAGCGGTATTCCCTACAGCTCCTACGAGCAGTACTTC.

V is TRBV28 and J is TRBJ1-1; 10 bases map to TRBD1. Germline V gene sequence: CDR1 MDHEN, CDR2 SYDVKM. The CDR3 length is 16 residues. After removal of 4 bases from V and 0 bases from J, the junction contained 5 bases not matched to a gene. CDR3 sequence: CASSYPGQGLNTEAFF. In DNA form, the CDR3 reads TGTGCCAGCAGTTACCCGGGACAGGGGTTGAACACTGAAGCTTTCTTT. Full variable domain (missing parts from reference TRBV28 and TRBJ1-1): DVKVTQSSRYLVKRTGEKVFLECVQDMDHENMFWYRQDPGLGLRLIYFSYDVKMKEKGDIPEGYSVSREKKERFSLILESASTNQTSMYLCASSYPGQGLNTEAFFGQGTRLTVV.

V is TRBV5-1 and J is TRBJ1-2; no clear D. Trimming removed 3 bases at V and 6 bases at J, with 9 bases between. CDR1 and CDR2 (germline): SGHRS, YFSETQ. The CDR3 is 12 amino acids. The DNA of the CDR3 is TGCGCCAGCAGCTACGAAAGGGATGGCTACACCTTC. It codes for CASSYERDGYTF.

The chain has TRBV27 and TRBJ2-7; TRBD1 aligns across 9 bases. The J call is uncertain, as TRBJ2-5 better fits the DNA end. The CDR3 runs 17 residues. Germline CDR1 reads MNHEY; CDR2 reads SMNVEV (reference sequence). CDR3: CASSFRCGDRAWETQYF. CDR3 bases: TGTGCCAGCAGTTTCCGATGTGGGGACAGGGCGTGGGAGACCCAGTACTTC.

In this sample, this clonotype turned up once. A much bigger clone sits one base away, suggesting this may be a read error. The chain uses TRBV20-1 and TRBJ2-1, with 7 bases identical to TRBD2. The germline V gene encodes CDR1 DFQATT and CDR2 SNEGSKA (reference sequence). CDR3 length: 14 amino acids. Here the CDR3 reads CSANEGLVYNEQCF. CDR3 in DNA: TGCAGTGCAAACGAAGGACTAGTTTACAATGAGCAGTGCTTC.

The chain recombines TRBV18 with TRBJ2-1; 13 bases line up with TRBD2. The junction had 4 bases not matched to a gene; V was cut back by 3 bases and J by 8 bases. Germline values: CDR1 KGHSH, CDR2 LQKENI. This CDR3 is built from 15 residues. The CDR3, as DNA: TGTGCCAGCTCACCCGGACTAGCGGGAGAGGATGAGCAGTTCTTC. Translation gives CASSPGLAGEDEQFF.

This clonotype was counted only a few times. This chain joins TRBV24-1 and TRBJ1-5; perhaps TRBD1 as D (5 bases). Per germline, CDR1 KGHDR and CDR2 SFDVKD. Between the trimmed V and J ends, which lost 5 bases and 4 bases, there was a span of 14 bases. This CDR3 region has 15 residues. The CDR3 spells CATSGGEAVNQPQHF. CDR3 sequence (DNA): TGTGCCACCAGTGGGGGGGAGGCAGTAAATCAGCCCCAGCATTTT.

This clonotype has just a few counts. J is TRBJ2-1 and V is TRBV5-4; D unclear. Trimming pared 1 base from V and 4 bases from J, leaving 15 bases between. Germline CDR1 is SGHNT and CDR2 is YYREEE (reference sequence). This CDR3 is 16 amino acids long. The CDR3 region has the DNA TGTGCCAGCAGCTTGTGGAGCTTCTATGGGTACAATGAGCAGTTCTTC. As protein: CASSLWSFYGYNEQFF.

The V gene is TRBV6-1, the J gene TRBJ2-1; D gene ambiguous. Per the germline V gene, CDR1 is MNHNS and CDR2 is SASEGT. V lost 5 bases and J 2 bases, leaving 10 bases between the germline ends. The CDR3 extends over 14 amino acids. The CDR3, as DNA: TGTGCCAGCAGTTCTGCCCCCCCCTACAATGAGCAGTTCTTC. Translating gives CASSSAPPYNEQFF.

The J gene is TRBJ2-7, the V gene TRBV7-9; tentatively, D is TRBD1 or TRBD2 (5 bases each). Germline loops: CDR1 SEHNR, CDR2 FQNEAQ (reference sequence). Trimming stripped 4 bases from V and 1 base from J, with 17 bases between. The CDR3 spans 16 residues. CDR3 coding DNA: TGTGCCAGCAGCTCAAACCGGGACGGCCGATCCTACGAGCAGTACTTC. This gives the protein CASSSNRDGRSYEQYF.

The gene calls are TRBV5-1 and TRBJ2-3; D unresolved. Per germline, CDR1 SGHRS and CDR2 YFSETQ. This CDR3 is built from 14 residues. Trimming shortened V by 0 bases and J by 2 bases, and 7 bases separated the two germline ends. CDR3 sequence reads: CASSLGTDTDTQYF. The CDR3 DNA reads TGCGCCAGCAGCTTGGGTACAGACACAGATACGCAGTATTTT.

The rearrangement uses TRBV27 and TRBJ2-1, with 9 bases aligning to TRBD2. V was pared by 3 bases and J by 10 bases, with 19 bases of the junction left unmatched. The CDR3 is made up of 18 amino acids. Germline assignment: CDR1 MNHEY and CDR2 SMNVEV (reference sequence). The CDR3 here is CASSFLSSGTLLVEEQFF. CDR3 nucleotides: TGTGCCAGCAGTTTCTTATCTAGCGGGACCCTCTTGGTGGAGGAGCAGTTCTTC.

The chain is built from TRBV5-1 and TRBJ1-1; 10 positions match TRBD1. CDR1 SGHRS and CDR2 YFSETQ come from the germline V gene. V gave up 4 bases and J gave up 1 base; unmatched junction bases: 7. CDR3 length: 16 residues. The CDR3, as DNA: TGCGCCAGCAGCCTCCGGACAGGGGGAGGGAACACTGAAGCTTTCTTT. It codes for CASSLRTGGGNTEAFF.

V gene TRBV11-2 combines with J gene TRBJ2-5; 13 bases are shared with TRBD2. CDR3 size: 18 residues. Germline loops: CDR1 SGHAT, CDR2 FQNNGV. The J segment lost 4 bases and the V segment lost 5 bases, leaving 13 bases of the junction unmatched. CDR3 bases: TGTGCCAGCAGCGCCAAACTAGCGGGAGGGCTCGGGGGAGAGACCCAGTACTTC. This codes for CASSAKLAGGLGGETQYF. The complete variable domain, with remaining parts taken from reference TRBV11-2 and TRBJ2-5, reads EAGVAQSPRYKIIEKRQSVAFWCNPISGHATLYWYQQILGQGPKLLIQFQNNGVVDDSQLPKDRFSAERLKGVDSTLKIQPAKLEDSAVYLCASSAKLAGGLGGETQYFGPGTRLLVL.